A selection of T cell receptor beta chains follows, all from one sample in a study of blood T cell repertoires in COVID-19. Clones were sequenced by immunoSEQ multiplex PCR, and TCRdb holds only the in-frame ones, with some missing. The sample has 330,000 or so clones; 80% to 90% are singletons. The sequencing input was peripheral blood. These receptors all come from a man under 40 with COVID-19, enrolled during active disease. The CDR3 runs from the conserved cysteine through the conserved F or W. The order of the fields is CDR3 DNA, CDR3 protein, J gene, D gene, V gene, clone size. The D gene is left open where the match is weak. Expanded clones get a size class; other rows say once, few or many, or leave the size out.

CDR3 DNA: TGTGCCAGCAGACAAGACAGTAGCAATCAGCCCCAGCATTTT
CDR3 protein: CASRQDSSNQPQHF
J gene: TRBJ1-5
D gene: -
V gene: TRBV6-5
clone size: -

CDR3 DNA: TGTGCCAGCAGTTTGGTGGGGGCCAGGTACGAGCAGTACTTC
CDR3 protein: CASSLVGARYEQYF
J gene: TRBJ2-7
D gene: -
V gene: TRBV27
clone size: -

CDR3 DNA: TGTGCCAGCTCACCAAGACAGGGATCCGGAAACACCATATATTTT
CDR3 protein: CASSPRQGSGNTIYF
J gene: TRBJ1-3
D gene: TRBD1
V gene: TRBV18
clone size: -

CDR3 DNA: TGTGCCAGCAGCGTAGCGGGGGGCAATCAGCCCCAGCATTTT
CDR3 protein: CASSVAGGNQPQHF
J gene: TRBJ1-5
D gene: -
V gene: TRBV9
clone size: -

CDR3 DNA: TGTGCCAGCAGCCTACGAACAGGGGGCCAAGAGACCCAGTACTTC
CDR3 protein: CASSLRTGGQETQYF
J gene: TRBJ2-5
D gene: TRBD1
V gene: TRBV6-2/TRBV6-3
clone size: -

CDR3 DNA: TGTGCCAGCAGCCCCCAGGCGGGGGAATCTACAGATACGCAGTATTTT
CDR3 protein: CASSPQAGESTDTQYF
J gene: TRBJ2-3
D gene: TRBD2
V gene: TRBV4-2
clone size: few

CDR3 DNA: TGTGCCAGCAGCACTAGCGCGGACTCCTACGAGCAGTACTTC
CDR3 protein: CASSTSADSYEQYF
J gene: TRBJ2-7
D gene: TRBD2
V gene: TRBV5-4
clone size: few

CDR3 DNA: TGTGCCACCAGTGGGGGAGGATGGGCCCCGAACACCGGGGAGCTGTTTTTT
CDR3 protein: CATSGGGWAPNTGELFF
J gene: TRBJ2-2
D gene: -
V gene: TRBV24-1
clone size: few

CDR3 DNA: TGTGCCAGCAGCGGTAGCCCTTCCGGACTAGCGGGAGGGAAAGAGACCCAGTACTTC
CDR3 protein: CASSGSPSGLAGGKETQYF
J gene: TRBJ2-5
D gene: TRBD2
V gene: TRBV9
clone size: once

CDR3 DNA: TGTGCCAGCAGCGTAGCTGGGAGAAGCACAGATACGCAGTATTTT
CDR3 protein: CASSVAGRSTDTQYF
J gene: TRBJ2-3
D gene: -
V gene: TRBV9
clone size: -

CDR3 DNA: TGTGCCAGCAGCTTTTCCGGGAACACCGGGGAGCTGTTTTTT
CDR3 protein: CASSFSGNTGELFF
J gene: TRBJ2-2
D gene: -
V gene: TRBV5-5
clone size: -

CDR3 DNA: TGTGCCAGCAGCCAAAGACAGGTAGAACAGGCTTTCTTT
CDR3 protein: CASSQRQVEQAFF
J gene: TRBJ1-1
D gene: -
V gene: TRBV4-2
clone size: -

CDR3 DNA: TGTGCCAGCAGTTTAGGGACAGGGATGATTGAAAAACTGTTTTTT
CDR3 protein: CASSLGTGMIEKLFF
J gene: TRBJ1-4
D gene: TRBD1
V gene: TRBV28
clone size: -

CDR3 DNA: TGTGCCAGCAGTGACAGGGGGAAGGGCTACACCTTC
CDR3 protein: CASSDRGKGYTF
J gene: TRBJ1-2
D gene: TRBD1
V gene: TRBV27
clone size: -

CDR3 DNA: TGCGCCAGCAGCCAAGAGGTGGCAGAAAGCTACGAGCAGTACTTC
CDR3 protein: CASSQEVAESYEQYF
J gene: TRBJ2-7
D gene: -
V gene: TRBV4-3
clone size: -

CDR3 DNA: TGTGCCAGCAGCCCGGGAGGGGCTACTAACTATGGCTACACCTTC
CDR3 protein: CASSPGGATNYGYTF
J gene: TRBJ1-2
D gene: -
V gene: TRBV5-4
clone size: -

CDR3 DNA: TGTGCCAGCAGACCTCAGGGTCATCAGCCCCAGCATTTT
CDR3 protein: CASRPQGHQPQHF
J gene: TRBJ1-5
D gene: -
V gene: TRBV12-3/TRBV12-4
clone size: -

CDR3 DNA: TGCGCCAGCAGTTTCCAAGACAGGGGGCTAGGAGAACTGTTTTTT
CDR3 protein: CASSFQDRGLGELFF
J gene: TRBJ1-4
D gene: TRBD1
V gene: TRBV10-1
clone size: -

CDR3 DNA: TGTGCCTGGAGCGGGGGGGGGAATCAGCCCCAGCATTTT
CDR3 protein: CAWSGGGNQPQHF
J gene: TRBJ1-5
D gene: -
V gene: TRBV30
clone size: -

CDR3 DNA: TGTGCCAGCAGCTTATCTCCCACTGAAGCTTTCTTT
CDR3 protein: CASSLSPTEAFF
J gene: TRBJ1-1
D gene: -
V gene: TRBV7-9
clone size: -

CDR3 DNA: TGCGCCAGCAGCCAAGACCGGAGCTCTGGGGCCAACGTCCTGACTTTC
CDR3 protein: CASSQDRSSGANVLTF
J gene: TRBJ2-6
D gene: -
V gene: TRBV4-3
clone size: -

CDR3 DNA: TGTGCCAGCAGCTTAACGGGGCCATCCAGTGAGCAGTTCTTC
CDR3 protein: CASSLTGPSSEQFF
J gene: TRBJ2-1
D gene: -
V gene: TRBV7-3
clone size: -

CDR3 DNA: TGTGCCAGCAGTCTTGGGGGGTACGTCGGGCAGTACTTC
CDR3 protein: CASSLGGYVGQYF
J gene: TRBJ2-7
D gene: -
V gene: TRBV6-2/TRBV6-3
clone size: -

CDR3 DNA: TGTGCCAGCAGTTTTCTCCTAGCGGGAGGGAACGAGCAGTACTTC
CDR3 protein: CASSFLLAGGNEQYF
J gene: TRBJ2-7
D gene: TRBD2
V gene: TRBV28
clone size: -

CDR3 DNA: TGTGCCAGCAGCAAAGGACCCGCCGACAGGAGAGATCAGCCCCAGCATTTT
CDR3 protein: CASSKGPADRRDQPQHF
J gene: TRBJ1-5
D gene: -
V gene: TRBV21-1
clone size: -

CDR3 DNA: TGTGCCAGCAGCTTGCGAGCGGGAGTACCCGAGCAGTACTTC
CDR3 protein: CASSLRAGVPEQYF
J gene: TRBJ2-7
D gene: TRBD2
V gene: TRBV5-6
clone size: -

CDR3 DNA: TGTGCCAGCAGTTTACGTCAGCCCCAGCATTTT
CDR3 protein: CASSLRQPQHF
J gene: TRBJ1-5
D gene: -
V gene: TRBV12-3/TRBV12-4
clone size: -

CDR3 DNA: TGTGCCAGCAGTTACGCCCCCTGGGCGAGCACAGATACGCAGTATTTT
CDR3 protein: CASSYAPWASTDTQYF
J gene: TRBJ2-3
D gene: -
V gene: TRBV6-2/TRBV6-3
clone size: -

CDR3 DNA: TGTGCCAGCAGTACCTACCGTCCCGGGACAGGGGTTGAAGCTTTCTTT
CDR3 protein: CASSTYRPGTGVEAFF
J gene: TRBJ1-1
D gene: TRBD1
V gene: TRBV27
clone size: once

CDR3 DNA: TGTGCCAGCAGTGAATATACCTGGAGGAACACTGAAGCTTTCTTT
CDR3 protein: CASSEYTWRNTEAFF
J gene: TRBJ1-1
D gene: -
V gene: TRBV25-1
clone size: -

CDR3 DNA: TGTGCCACCAGCAGAGATTACAGGGACGGCTACACCTTC
CDR3 protein: CATSRDYRDGYTF
J gene: TRBJ1-2
D gene: -
V gene: TRBV15
clone size: -

CDR3 DNA: TGTGCCAGCAGTTTATCGGGCCCCGACAATGAGCAGTTCTTC
CDR3 protein: CASSLSGPDNEQFF
J gene: TRBJ2-1
D gene: -
V gene: TRBV27
clone size: -

CDR3 DNA: TGTGCCAGCAGTTACTCGGGGGCCAGCAATCAGCCCCAGCATTTT
CDR3 protein: CASSYSGASNQPQHF
J gene: TRBJ1-5
D gene: -
V gene: TRBV6-5
clone size: -

CDR3 DNA: TGTGCCAGCAGCGGTGAGGGCTATGGCTACACCTTC
CDR3 protein: CASSGEGYGYTF
J gene: TRBJ1-2
D gene: -
V gene: TRBV7-9
clone size: -

CDR3 DNA: TGTGCTAGTGGTTTGGCACCCGGGACAGGTACTAACTATGGCTACACCTTC
CDR3 protein: CASGLAPGTGTNYGYTF
J gene: TRBJ1-2
D gene: TRBD1
V gene: TRBV12-5
clone size: -

CDR3 DNA: TGTGCCAGCAGCTCACACGCGGGCACAGACACCATATATTTT
CDR3 protein: CASSSHAGTDTIYF
J gene: TRBJ1-3
D gene: -
V gene: TRBV7-3
clone size: -

CDR3 DNA: TGTGCCAGCAGTTCTAGCGGAAACTCCTACAATGAGCAGTTCTTC
CDR3 protein: CASSSSGNSYNEQFF
J gene: TRBJ2-1
D gene: TRBD2
V gene: TRBV6-6
clone size: -

CDR3 DNA: TGTGCCAGCTCAACAGCCCCCGGGACTAGCCAACCGGGGGAGCAGTACTTC
CDR3 protein: CASSTAPGTSQPGEQYF
J gene: TRBJ2-7
D gene: TRBD2
V gene: TRBV18
clone size: once

CDR3 DNA: TGTGCCAGCAGCTTCCAGGGGGCGCGGAATGAGCAGTTCTTC
CDR3 protein: CASSFQGARNEQFF
J gene: TRBJ2-1
D gene: TRBD1
V gene: TRBV7-2
clone size: -

CDR3 DNA: TGTGCCAGCTCACCAAACAAAGCTAACTATGGCTACACCTTC
CDR3 protein: CASSPNKANYGYTF
J gene: TRBJ1-2
D gene: -
V gene: TRBV18
clone size: -

CDR3 DNA: TGTGCCAGTAGTATAGGGGACCAGGGGAGCTCTGGGGCCAACGTCCTGACTTTC
CDR3 protein: CASSIGDQGSSGANVLTF
J gene: TRBJ2-6
D gene: -
V gene: TRBV19
clone size: -

CDR3 DNA: TGTGCCAGCAGCGACACCTATAACTATGGCTACACCTTC
CDR3 protein: CASSDTYNYGYTF
J gene: TRBJ1-2
D gene: -
V gene: TRBV12-3/TRBV12-4
clone size: -

CDR3 DNA: TGTGCCAGCAGCCCCGGGACAGCTAACCAAGAGACCCAGTACTTC
CDR3 protein: CASSPGTANQETQYF
J gene: TRBJ2-5
D gene: TRBD1
V gene: TRBV7-9
clone size: -

CDR3 DNA: TGTGCCAGCATCCCCCGGTACCAAGAGACCCAGTACTTC
CDR3 protein: CASIPRYQETQYF
J gene: TRBJ2-5
D gene: -
V gene: TRBV27
clone size: -

CDR3 DNA: TGTGCCAGTAGCTCGGGAGGGAGGGGGTTCTACGAGCAGTACTTC
CDR3 protein: CASSSGGRGFYEQYF
J gene: TRBJ2-7
D gene: TRBD2
V gene: TRBV19
clone size: -

CDR3 DNA: TGCAGCGCCGACAGGGGGCTTAACACTGAAGCTTTCTTT
CDR3 protein: CSADRGLNTEAFF
J gene: TRBJ1-1
D gene: TRBD1
V gene: TRBV29-1
clone size: -

CDR3 DNA: TGTGCCACCAGCAGAGCCCGAGACTATGGCTACACCTTC
CDR3 protein: CATSRARDYGYTF
J gene: TRBJ1-2
D gene: -
V gene: TRBV15
clone size: once

CDR3 DNA: TGTGCCAGCAGCGCGGACAGGGGCGGTAACGAGCAGTACTTC
CDR3 protein: CASSADRGGNEQYF
J gene: TRBJ2-7
D gene: TRBD1
V gene: TRBV9
clone size: -

CDR3 DNA: TGTGCCAGCAGTTACACCCCTATTCAGGGCAGCTACGAGCAGTACTTC
CDR3 protein: CASSYTPIQGSYEQYF
J gene: TRBJ2-7
D gene: -
V gene: TRBV6-5
clone size: -